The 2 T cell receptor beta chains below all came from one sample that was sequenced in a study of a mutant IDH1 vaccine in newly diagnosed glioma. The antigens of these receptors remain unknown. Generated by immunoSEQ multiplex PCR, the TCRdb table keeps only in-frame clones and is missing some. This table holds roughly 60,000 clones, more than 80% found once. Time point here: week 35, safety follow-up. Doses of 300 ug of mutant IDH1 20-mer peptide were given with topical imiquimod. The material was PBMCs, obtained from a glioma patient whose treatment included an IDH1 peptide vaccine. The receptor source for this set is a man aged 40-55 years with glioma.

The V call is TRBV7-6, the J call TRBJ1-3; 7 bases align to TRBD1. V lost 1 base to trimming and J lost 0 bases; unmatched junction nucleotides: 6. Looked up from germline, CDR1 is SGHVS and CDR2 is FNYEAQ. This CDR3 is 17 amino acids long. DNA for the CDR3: TGTGCCAGCAGCTTAGGGGGTAGACAGGGCTCTGGAAACACCATATATTTT. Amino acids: CASSLGGRQGSGNTIYF.

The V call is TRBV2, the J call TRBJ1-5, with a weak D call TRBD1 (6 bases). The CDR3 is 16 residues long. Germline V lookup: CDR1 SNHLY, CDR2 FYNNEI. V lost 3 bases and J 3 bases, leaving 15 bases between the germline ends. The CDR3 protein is CASSDWGQGSNQPQHF. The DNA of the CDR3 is TGTGCCAGCAGTGACTGGGGGCAGGGTTCCAATCAGCCCCAGCATTTT.